These 8 T cell receptor beta chains originate from one sample sequenced in a study of blood T cell repertoires in COVID-19 (dated by TCRdb to the early 2020s). Libraries came from the immunoSEQ multiplex PCR assay. Sourced from immuneACCESS, this table was stored by TCRdb with only in-frame sequences that have V and J called. A share of the clones is absent; for the studies checked, an unresolved V gene accounts for under half, and the remainder has no known explanation. The sample table holds 110,000 or so clones, of which 81% were seen once. The ten top clones hold roughly 1.4% of the sample. Sequencing was performed on peripheral blood. The receptors derive from a middle-aged man with acute or convalescent COVID-19.

V gene TRBV5-1 combines with J gene TRBJ1-5; no clear D. CDR3 size: 14 residues. CDR1 is SGHRS, CDR2 YFSETQ, per germline. V was pared by 10 bases and J by 3 bases, with 17 bases between. CDR3 in DNA: TGCGCCCCCAAACCCCAGGAACTCAATCAGCCCCAGCATTTT. Protein: CAPKPQELNQPQHF.

The genes are TRBV12-3 or TRBV12-4 and TRBJ1-1; D remains unclear. The CDR3 spans 13 residues. The V and J ends lost 5 bases and 6 bases respectively, with 13 bases between them. The CDR3, as DNA: TGTGCCAGCAGTCGCGGGCCTGGCCCTGAAGCTTTCTTT. Protein product: CASSRGPGPEAFF.

This chain uses TRBV28 with TRBJ1-5; TRBD1 is a possible D gene (5 bases). Per the germline V gene, CDR1 is MDHEN and CDR2 is SYDVKM. Trimming pared 6 bases from V and 1 base from J, leaving 13 bases between. The CDR3 has 15 amino acids. CDR3: CASSIDGGSNQPQHF. The DNA for the CDR3 is TGTGCCAGCAGCATCGACGGGGGAAGCAATCAGCCCCAGCATTTT.

The rearrangement uses TRBV7-2 and TRBJ2-1; D not resolved. Germline-derived CDR1 and CDR2 are SGHTA and FQGNSA. The CDR3 has 13 amino acids. Trimming pared 0 bases from V and 10 bases from J, leaving 10 bases between. CDR3 amino acids: CASSLAYNWEQFF. CDR3 DNA: TGTGCCAGCAGCTTAGCGTATAACTGGGAGCAGTTCTTC.

This clone was counted between two and nine times. The V and J genes are TRBV30 and TRBJ1-5; no clear D. This CDR3 is built from 14 residues. Germline loops: CDR1 GTSNPN, CDR2 SVGIG (reference sequence). Trimming removed 5 bases from V and 0 bases from J, with 11 bases in between. CDR3 sequence reads: CAWGAYSSNQPQHF. The CDR3 DNA sequence: TGTGCCTGGGGAGCTTATTCTAGCAATCAGCCCCAGCATTTT. Looking up the rest from reference TRBV30 and TRBJ1-5 gives the full variable domain: SQTIHQWPATLVQPVGSPLSLECTVEGTSNPNLYWYRQAAGRGLQLLFYSVGIGQISSEVPQNLSASRPQDRQFILSSKKLLLSDSGFYLCAWGAYSSNQPQHFGDGTRLSIL.

The chain uses TRBV15 and TRBJ2-3, with TRBD2 matching over 10 bases. V was pared by 2 bases and J by 4 bases, with 6 bases of the junction left unmatched. CDR1 LNHNV and CDR2 YYDKDF come from the germline V gene (reference sequence). The CDR3 has 16 amino acids. The CDR3 region is CATSRSAGGRSDTQYF. The CDR3 coding sequence is TGTGCCACCAGCAGATCAGCGGGGGGGCGGTCAGATACGCAGTATTTT.

V is TRBV5-1 and J is TRBJ1-5; D is uncertain. The ends were cut back, 3 bases at V and 0 bases at J, with 19 bases in the middle. The germline gives CDR1 SGHRS, CDR2 YFSETQ. The CDR3 spans 18 residues. The CDR3 region is CASSSGASKGYSNQPQHF. In DNA form, the CDR3 reads TGCGCCAGCAGCTCGGGAGCCTCGAAAGGCTATAGCAATCAGCCCCAGCATTTT.

This clone was counted only a few times. The chain couples TRBV5-1 to TRBJ2-7; 9 bases fit TRBD2. Germline V gene lookup returns CDR1 SGHRS and CDR2 YFSETQ. The CDR3 spans 16 residues. The V and J ends lost 0 bases and 2 bases, in that order; junction bases with no gene match: 6. Written as DNA, the CDR3 is TGCGCCAGCAGCTTGGCTCTCAGCGGGGGGCCCTACGAGCAGTACTTC. Translating it yields CASSLALSGGPYEQYF.